This T cell receptor (beta chain) was found in a study of shared clonotypes between healthy human individuals (dated by TCRdb to 2020 to 2022). Looking at the study overall: The cohort included a few men and a couple of women between 18 and 49 years of age. For each donor, CD4 naive and CD4 memory were each given three plates, CD8 naive was given two plates, and CD8 memory was given one plate. Blood TCR repertoires of about 5 healthy adults were deeply sequenced to estimate repertoire size and the extent of clonotype sharing between individuals. Different laboratories and diverse techniques were used to prepare libraries and sequence TCR repertoires, to increase sequencing depth and limit assay-specific biases. Between about 0.8 and 9.5 billion PBMCs per donor were obtained by leukapheresis. The study at large found these results: Pairwise subsampling led to the expectation that sequencing depth would affect the degree of clonotype sharing among donors. Naive subsets generally had larger estimated clonotype richness than memory subsets. The genetic and exposure-history diversity represented was limited by the small number of donors. Even with the large sequencing depth, rarefaction of the sorted-subset datasets indicated that sequencing was incomplete. Around 5% of naive CD4, more than 3% of naive CD8, about 2.4% of memory CD4, and 0.35% to 0.5% of memory CD8 clonotypes were shared across a few donors. Sampling was restricted to blood, and TCR repertoires in tissue are likely to differ from TCR repertoires in blood. Compared with non-shared clonotypes, clonotypes shared by all four sorted-subset donors had higher generation probabilities.

CDR1 and CDR2 were assigned from the germline V gene as MNHNS and SASEGT. Including the terminal cysteine and phenylalanine, the CDR3 comprises 13 residues. Only CDR3 DNA is held: 39 bases, read in frame from base 1. Trimming at the junction amounts to 4 bases on V and 4 bases on J, and the germline ends lie 10 bases apart. Using the deep immunoSEQ assay, TCR CDR3 regions were amplified from genomic DNA by multiplex PCR. Extracted genomic DNA from each cell subset was spread evenly across all wells of several immunoSEQ 96-well plates, with each plate serving as a replicate. For sorted subsets, about 210 ng of genomic DNA, equivalent to 25,000 to 35,000 T cell genomes, went into each replicate PCR. Purified libraries were measured with a Qubit 3.0 fluorometer, size-checked on a Bioanalyzer 2100, and measured again with the KAPA Library Quantification kit. Each immunoSEQ 96-well plate was sequenced on its own single-read 150-cycle Illumina NextSeq 550 flow cell. Per the original workflow: The immunoSEQ output contained only junctional sequences without quality scores, so filtering could not match that applied to full-length reads. To assign V/J genes and CDR3, sequences were annotated using PyIR, a Python wrapper for IgBLAST v1.9, with IMGT germline references. Reads with weak V/J assignments (E-value above 1e-6), missing CDR3, stop codons, out-of-frame junctions, or ambiguous translated residues were removed. V3J clonotypes were defined as sequences sharing the same inferred V gene, J gene, and CDR3 amino acid sequence. The percentage overlap between two repertoires was calculated by dividing the number of shared unique clonotypes by the size of the smaller repertoire. Three approaches were used to assess repertoire richness: RTK rarefaction, the Chao1 estimator, and Recon v2.1 estimates of unobserved clonotypes. OLGA was used to compute generation probabilities for all TCRbeta clonotypes that the gDNA method yielded from a few donors. The clones in this table, taken by TCRdb from immuneACCESS, are in-frame only. Not every clone is retained; where verified, under half of the shortfall comes from an unresolved V gene, and the cause of the rest is unknown. Clonal size and the V and J genes are those of that table, whereas D and trimming came from the DNA. This sample lists roughly 2 million clones; around 95% were detected once. Under 0.15% of the sample is taken by the ten largest.

In the case of this clone: Its cognate antigen has yet to be identified. No much larger clone exists at a distance of one base, and base qualities are not known.

Healthy HIV-negative adults with no recently reported acute infections or vaccinations were included as donors. Every donor was a Caucasian adult living in Nashville, Tennessee, USA. CD4+ T cells were enriched by magnetic negative selection, after which naive cells were positively selected on CD45RA and the negative fraction was taken as the memory subset. Blood was collected by leukapheresis, and PBMCs were isolated by Ficoll-Histopaque density gradient centrifugation and then cryopreserved in liquid nitrogen vapor phase. Purity and quantity of every magnetically sorted T cell population were checked by analytical flow cytometry. Genomic DNA was isolated from each sorted fraction and quantified by UV absorbance on a Nanodrop 2000c.

The rearranged segments are TRBV6-1 and TRBJ1-2, with a weak D call of TRBD1 (6 bases match). Material for sequencing was naive CD4+ T cells sorted from blood. The cell subset or site label corresponds to: CD45RA+ positively selected. This clonotype originated in a man aged 18 to 30 in good health. The DNA reads as follows: TGTGCCAGCAGTGCGGACAGACTCTATGGCTACACCTTC. This is translated as CASSADRLYGYTF.